These 15 T cell receptor beta chains were sequenced from one sample in a study of OX40 agonist ivuxolimab in advanced cancers. TCRdb's table, derived via immunoSEQ multiplex PCR, lists solely in-frame clones and lacks some. Among around 29,000 clones, 80% to 95% were seen once, and the ten largest hold roughly a tenth. Specimen: CD4+ or CD8+ T cells sorted from blood, collected in a trial of the OX40 agonist ivuxolimab. All receptors derive from an adult with an advanced solid tumor such as melanoma, head and neck, liver or kidney cancer.

The gene calls are TRBV28 and TRBJ1-2; weak D call: TRBD1 (6 bases). Trimming removed 0 bases at V and 6 bases at J, with 11 bases between. Germline CDR1 MDHEN, CDR2 SYDVKM. The CDR3 covers 14 residues. The chain's CDR3 is CASSLWGAGNGYTF. The DNA for the CDR3 is TGTGCCAGCAGTTTATGGGGGGCAGGGAATGGCTACACCTTC.

The chain joins TRBV14 to TRBJ2-1; tentative D call: TRBD2 (6 bases). Looked up from germline, CDR1 is SGHDN and CDR2 is FVKESK. The ends were cut back, 4 bases at V and 0 bases at J, with 10 bases in the middle. There are 15 residues in the CDR3. In DNA, the CDR3 is TGTGCCAGCAGCCGGTACGGGGGCTCCTACAATGAGCAGTTCTTC. Translated, it gives CASSRYGGSYNEQFF. The full variable domain, in which reference TRBV14 and TRBJ2-1 provide the parts outside the CDR3, is EAGVTQFPSHSVIEKGQTVTLRCDPISGHDNLYWYRRVMGKEIKFLLHFVKESKQDESGMPNNRFLAERTGGTYSTLKVQPAELEDSGVYFCASSRYGGSYNEQFFGPGTRLTVL.

The chain has TRBV6-5 and TRBJ2-7; weak D call: TRBD1 (5 bases). CDR1 and CDR2 from the germline V gene are MNHEY and SVGAGI. The CDR3 totals 12 residues. V was pared by 8 bases and J by 7 bases, with 15 bases between. Here the CDR3 DNA reads TGTGCCAGCTGGGCCCATCCAGGGGAGCAGTACTTC. This codes for CASWAHPGEQYF.

By share, this clone counts as medium-sized (0.01 to 0.1%). V and J are TRBV4-2 and TRBJ1-3, with D uncertain. Germline V lookup: CDR1 LGHNA, CDR2 YNFKEQ. The CDR3 is 15 residues long. V lost 4 bases to trimming and J lost 0 bases, with 10 bases between them. The CDR3 region is CASSRDRYSGNTIYF. The CDR3 nucleotides are TGTGCCAGCAGCCGAGACCGATACTCTGGAAACACCATATATTTT.

This chain joins TRBV27 and TRBJ2-7, with TRBD1 identical over 10 bases. Germline V gene data show CDR1 as MNHEY and CDR2 as SMNVEV (reference sequence). This CDR3 spans 15 amino acids. Germline trimming cut 8 bases from V and 2 bases from J; bases unmatched to any gene: 9. In DNA, the CDR3 is TGTGCCAGCCGGTCATCCGGGACAGGGGCCTACGAGCAGTACTTC. This codes for CASRSSGTGAYEQYF.

The chain couples TRBV5-1 to TRBJ2-7; unclear D gene. Deletions cut 4 bases from V and 3 bases from J, with 11 bases between. Germline-derived CDR1 and CDR2 are SGHRS and YFSETQ. This CDR3 comprises 13 residues. The CDR3 region has the DNA TGCGCCAGCAGCCCGGATAGTTTCTACGAGCAGTACTTC. Encoded protein: CASSPDSFYEQYF.

The chain recombines TRBV29-1 with TRBJ2-2; D is undetermined. The CDR3 extends over 11 amino acids. Germline V gene sequence: CDR1 SQVTM, CDR2 ANQGSEA. V gave up 3 bases and J gave up 5 bases, with 4 bases separating them. CDR3 amino acids: CSVEDTGELFF. DNA of the CDR3: TGCAGCGTTGAGGATACCGGGGAGCTGTTTTTT.

The chain employs TRBV27 and TRBJ1-1, with no clear D. Trimming cost V 3 bases and J 5 bases, with 4 bases left between them. The CDR3 has 11 residues. The germline CDR1 and CDR2 sequences are MNHEY and SMNVEV (reference sequence). CDR3 sequence reads: CASSLGTEAFF. DNA for the CDR3: TGTGCCAGCAGTTTGGGGACTGAAGCTTTCTTT.

This clone was seen a single time. This chain links TRBV19 with TRBJ2-1; 13 bases are shared with TRBD2. V gave up 3 bases and J gave up 7 bases; unmatched junction bases: 3. This CDR3 spans 15 amino acids. CDR1 LNHDA and CDR2 SQIVND come from the germline V gene (reference sequence). The CDR3 region is CASSMGLAGLNEQFF. In DNA, the CDR3 is TGTGCCAGTAGTATGGGACTAGCGGGGCTTAATGAGCAGTTCTTC.

The chain is built from TRBV9 and TRBJ2-3; 10 nucleotides line up with TRBD2. This CDR3 has 16 amino acids. Germline V CDR1 and CDR2: SGDLS, YYNGEE. V shed 3 bases and J 5 bases; nucleotides not matched to a gene: 9. CDR3 sequence reads: CASSGILAGPGDTQYF. The CDR3, as DNA: TGTGCCAGCAGCGGGATACTAGCGGGGCCAGGAGATACGCAGTATTTT.

V is TRBV28 and J is TRBJ1-6; no definite D call. Germline V gene lookup returns CDR1 MDHEN and CDR2 SYDVKM. The CDR3 runs to 13 residues. Deletions cut 7 bases from V and 13 bases from J, with 17 bases between. Written as DNA, the CDR3 is TGTGCCAGCAAAGCAGCGCCGTTATACCCCCTCCACTTT. Translating gives CASKAAPLYPLHF.

This clone was detected once. The J gene is TRBJ1-5, the V gene TRBV21-1. TRBV21-1 is annotated as a pseudogene. The CDR3 extends over 21 amino acids. The chain's CDR3 is CASSKDVEMTSVSYTDQPQHF. The DNA of the CDR3 is TGTGCCAGCAGCAAAGATGTGGAGATGACGTCAGTTTCCTACACCGATCAGCCCCAGCATTTT.

CDR3 sequence (DNA): TGTGCCAGTAGTGCGACTAGCGGGAGCTACGAGCAGTACTTC. This sequence encodes CASSATSGSYEQYF. The chain links TRBV19 to TRBJ2-7; TRBD2 matches at 12 bases. V dropped 5 bases and J dropped 3; count of bases not matched to a gene: 2. The CDR3 extends over 14 amino acids. Germline V gene lookup returns CDR1 LNHDA and CDR2 SQIVND (reference sequence).

The CDR3 loop reads CASSQDRAGGVYEQYF. CDR3 DNA sequence: TGCGCCAGCAGCCAAGATAGAGCAGGGGGAGTCTACGAGCAGTACTTC. The chain couples TRBV4-3 to TRBJ2-7, with TRBD1 matching 7 bases. The CDR3 consists of 16 residues. With 0 bases clipped from V and 3 bases from J, the junction kept 8 bases outside the gene matches. Per the germline V gene, CDR1 is LGHNA and CDR2 is YSLEER.

V is TRBV6-6 and J is TRBJ2-5; the D gene is possibly TRBD1 (6 bases). Germline V lookup: CDR1 MNHNY, CDR2 SVGAGI (reference sequence). The CDR3 is 13 amino acids. The V end was cut by 0 bases, the J end by 4 bases, with 6 bases between. The CDR3 loop reads CASSYSGGETQYF. CDR3 sequence (DNA): TGTGCCAGCAGTTACTCAGGGGGAGAGACCCAGTACTTC.